These 14 T cell receptor beta chains were all obtained from the same sample, sequenced in a study of T cells after posttransplantation cyclophosphamide. Some clones are missing from TCRdb's copy, which holds only in-frame ones; the method was immunoSEQ multiplex PCR. The record shows approximately 35,000 clones for this sample, with no singletons present. The sample was PBMCs. Receptors were obtained from a girl between 10 and 17 years old in good health, CMV-negative, and a related stem cell transplant donor.

This clone was picked up a small number of times. This sequence joins TRBV4-3 and TRBJ2-7; 8 bases are shared with TRBD2. The germline gives CDR1 LGHNA, CDR2 YSLEER. After removal of 1 base from V and 0 bases from J, the junction contained 8 bases not matched to a gene. The CDR3 sequence is 17 residues long. CDR3 residues: CASSQAPPGGDSYEQYF. Here the CDR3 DNA reads TGCGCCAGCAGCCAAGCCCCACCCGGGGGGGACTCCTACGAGCAGTACTTC.

This chain links TRBV6-5 with TRBJ1-2; 7 bases line up with TRBD1. CDR3 length equals 14 residues. V shed 5 bases and J 5 bases; nucleotides not matched to a gene: 8. The germline V gene has CDR1 MNHEY and CDR2 SVGAGI. The CDR3 reads CASSHGTARYGYTF. The CDR3 nucleotides are TGTGCCAGCAGTCACGGGACAGCGAGATATGGCTACACCTTC.

This clone was seen ten or more times. The rearrangement joins TRBV6-4 to TRBJ1-4; the D is unclear. The CDR3 is 13 residues long. Trimming took 4 bases from V and 0 from J, leaving 3 bases between them. CDR1 MRHNA and CDR2 SNTAGT come from the germline V gene. This CDR3 is CASSASTNEKLFF. The CDR3 region has the DNA TGTGCCAGCAGTGCATCAACTAATGAAAAACTGTTTTTT.

This clone came up many times. The chain combines TRBV7-3 with TRBJ2-2, with D perhaps matching TRBD1 (7 bases). This CDR3 contains 15 residues. The germline V gene encodes CDR1 SGHTA and CDR2 FQGTGA. The V end lost 8 bases, the J end lost 4 bases, and 17 bases lay between the germline ends. The CDR3 loop reads CASGEPGGLTGELFF. The CDR3, as DNA: TGTGCCAGCGGAGAACCAGGGGGGCTCACCGGGGAGCTGTTTTTT.

This clone was seen many times. CDR3 bases: TGTGCCAGCAGTTTAGCGACCCAAGTCGGGGGCTACACCTTC. Its translation is CASSLATQVGGYTF. The chain employs TRBV28 and TRBJ1-2, with no clear D. CDR1 and CDR2 from the germline V gene are MDHEN and SYDVKM. With 2 bases removed from V and 8 bases from J, the gap between germline ends came to 15 bases. The length of the CDR3 is 14 residues.

This clone was recorded at least ten times. V and J are TRBV5-1 and TRBJ2-5; TRBD1 agrees at 11 bases. The V gene's germline CDR1 is SGHRS and CDR2 YFSETQ. The CDR3 length is 16 residues. Trimming removed 4 bases from V and 5 bases from J; junction bases left unmatched: 10. The chain's CDR3 is CASSPRTGGGGETQYF. DNA for the CDR3: TGCGCCAGCAGCCCCCGGACAGGGGGCGGGGGGGAGACCCAGTACTTC.

This clone appeared a few times. The chain is built from TRBV5-6 and TRBJ1-2; TRBD1 is a possible D gene (5 bases). V dropped 1 base and J dropped 4 bases, with 11 bases sitting between them. From germline, CDR1 is SGHDT and CDR2 YYEEEE. The CDR3 sequence is 14 residues long. The CDR3 region has the DNA TGTGCCAGCAGCTTGACAGGTTCCTCCTATGGCTACACCTTC. Encoded protein: CASSLTGSSYGYTF. Full variable domain (outside the CDR3, taken from reference TRBV5-6 and TRBJ1-2): DAGVTQSPTHLIKTRGQQVTLRCSPKSGHDTVSWYQQALGQGPQFIFQYYEEEERQRGNFPDRFSGHQFPNYSSELNVNALLLGDSALYLCASSLTGSSYGYTFGSGTRLTVV.

This clone came up many times. V gene TRBV4-1 combines with J gene TRBJ1-1; weak D call: TRBD1 (6 bases). V was pared by 3 bases and J by 8 bases, with 16 bases between. CDR1 and CDR2 (germline): MGHRA, YSYEKL. The CDR3 is made up of 14 amino acids. The CDR3 region is CASSQSTGLGEAFF. CDR3 nucleotide sequence: TGCGCCAGCAGCCAGAGCACAGGGCTCGGGGAAGCTTTCTTT.

This clone was seen many times. This rearrangement joins TRBV6-5 to TRBJ1-1, with a possible D match to TRBD1 (5 bases). CDR3 length: 15 amino acids. CDR1 is MNHEY, CDR2 SVGAGI, per germline. Trimming stripped 2 bases from V and 7 bases from J, with 17 bases between. The CDR3 loop reads CASSYATDSRNEAFF. In nucleotides, the CDR3 is TGTGCCAGCAGTTACGCCACAGACAGCAGGAATGAAGCTTTCTTT.

This clone was seen ten or more times. CDR3 protein: CASSQPGQNYGYTF. Here the CDR3 DNA reads TGCGCCAGCAGCCAACCCGGACAGAACTATGGCTACACCTTC. The chain has TRBV4-1 and TRBJ1-2; TRBD1 might be the D (6 bases). V was trimmed by 2 bases and J by 2 bases, leaving 9 bases between them. The CDR3 sequence is 14 residues long. The germline V gene encodes CDR1 MGHRA and CDR2 YSYEKL.

This clone showed up just a few times. This chain links TRBV6-4 with TRBJ1-6, with a weak D call TRBD1 (5 bases). V lost 2 bases to trimming and J lost 0 bases, with 26 bases between them. Per the germline V gene, CDR1 is MRHNA and CDR2 is SNTAGT. The CDR3 extends over 22 amino acids. CDR3 protein: CASSDPWSGLRGVSSYNSPLHF. In DNA form, the CDR3 reads TGTGCCAGCAGTGACCCATGGTCCGGATTAAGGGGTGTCAGCTCCTATAATTCACCCCTCCACTTT.

For the CDR3, the DNA is TGTGCCAGCAGCTTAGGGGGAGCGGGAGGGTCCGCGGATACGCAGTATTTT. Its protein product is CASSLGGAGGSADTQYF. The chain recombines TRBV7-2 with TRBJ2-3; 10 bases match TRBD2. CDR3 length: 17 amino acids. V dropped 1 base and J dropped 6; count of bases not matched to a gene: 10. Germline V lookup: CDR1 SGHTA, CDR2 FQGNSA.

In its sample, this clone was seen many times. The V and J genes are TRBV28 and TRBJ1-1; 7 bases agree with TRBD1. V trimming: 7 bases; J trimming: 8 bases; junction bases outside the gene matches: 10. This CDR3 spans 13 amino acids. Germline V lookup: CDR1 MDHEN, CDR2 SYDVKM. The CDR3 region has the DNA TGTGCCAGCACCGAGACAGGGTTGTTGGAAGCTTTCTTT. Its translation is CASTETGLLEAFF. Combining the CDR3 with reference TRBV28 and TRBJ1-1 gives the whole variable domain DVKVTQSSRYLVKRTGEKVFLECVQDMDHENMFWYRQDPGLGLRLIYFSYDVKMKEKGDIPEGYSVSREKKERFSLILESASTNQTSMYLCASTETGLLEAFFGQGTRLTVV.

The V gene is TRBV27, the J gene TRBJ1-4, with D unresolved. This CDR3 region has 16 residues. Trimming shortened V by 6 bases and J by 0 bases, and 14 bases separated the two germline ends. Germline CDR1 MNHEY, CDR2 SMNVEV (reference sequence). The CDR3 loop reads CASSLRRSATNEKLFF. In DNA, the CDR3 is TGTGCCAGCAGCCTAAGAAGATCGGCAACTAATGAAAAACTGTTTTTT.